What follows are 27 T cell receptor beta chains derived from one specimen sequenced in a study of blood T cell repertoires in COVID-19. TCRdb's copy holds only in-frame clones and misses some; the assay was immunoSEQ multiplex PCR. Found here are roughly 300,000 clones, 65% to 90% of them singletons; the top ten hold 4% to 5%. Sequencing was carried out using PBMCs or T cells enriched from blood (not recorded which). Source of these receptors: a woman between 35 and 50 years old with acute COVID-19.

The chain couples TRBV27 to TRBJ2-1, with 7 bases fitting TRBD1. The CDR3 runs to 15 residues. Trimming removed 3 bases from V and 5 bases from J; junction bases left unmatched: 7. Looked up from germline, CDR1 is MNHEY and CDR2 is SMNVEV (reference sequence). CDR3 amino acids: CASSFPHQGDNEQFF. In DNA, the CDR3 is TGTGCCAGCAGTTTTCCCCATCAGGGGGACAATGAGCAGTTCTTC.

The rearrangement uses TRBV7-2 and TRBJ2-5; 10 nucleotides match TRBD2. Germline loops: CDR1 SGHTA, CDR2 FQGNSA. V was pared by 0 bases and J by 3 bases, with 4 bases of the junction left unmatched. CDR3 length: 16 amino acids. The CDR3 sequence: CASSLARAGGEETQYF. In DNA, the CDR3 is TGTGCCAGCAGCTTAGCGCGAGCGGGGGGGGAAGAGACCCAGTACTTC. The full variable domain, completed using reference TRBV7-2 and TRBJ2-5, is GAGVSQSPSNKVTEKGKDVELRCDPISGHTALYWYRQSLGQGLEFLIYFQGNSAPDKSGLPSDRFSAERTGGSVSTLTIQRTQQEDSAVYLCASSLARAGGEETQYFGPGTRLLVL.

The CDR3 here is CASRFERGNSNQPQHF. Written as DNA, the CDR3 is TGTGCCAGCAGATTCGAGCGGGGTAATTCTAATCAGCCCCAGCATTTT. The chain recombines TRBV2 with TRBJ1-5; D is uncertain. The germline gives CDR1 SNHLY, CDR2 FYNNEI. Trimming removed 6 bases at V and 4 bases at J, with 19 bases between. This CDR3 is built from 16 residues.

The chain recombines TRBV7-2 with TRBJ1-2, with D perhaps TRBD1 (6 bases). V lost 8 bases and J lost 5, with 18 bases in between. This CDR3 contains 14 residues. CDR1 SGHTA and CDR2 FQGNSA come from the germline V gene. The CDR3 sequence is CASPGQRNHYGYTF. The CDR3 DNA sequence: TGTGCCAGCCCAGGACAGAGAAATCATTATGGCTACACCTTC.

The chain uses TRBV7-2 and TRBJ1-2; the D gene is possibly TRBD1 (5 bases). Germline assignment: CDR1 SGHTA and CDR2 FQGNSA. V gave up 2 bases and J gave up 11 bases, with 15 bases separating them. CDR3 length equals 13 residues. The CDR3 DNA is TGTGCCAGCAGCTTATGGGGTTCGGGGGTGTACACCTTC. Protein product: CASSLWGSGVYTF.

V is TRBV29-1 and J is TRBJ2-3; D is perhaps TRBD2 (6 bases). Germline CDR1 and CDR2: SQVTM and ANQGSEA. V lost 5 bases to trimming and J lost 2 bases, with 14 bases between them. The CDR3 is 14 amino acids. The CDR3 loop reads CSVRRGFNTDTQYF. The CDR3 DNA reads as TGCAGCGTTAGGAGGGGATTTAACACAGATACGCAGTATTTT.

The CDR3 DNA sequence: TGTGCCAGCCTGCCGGGGACAGCATCCTACAATGAGCAGTTCTTC. Encoded protein: CASLPGTASYNEQFF. The gene calls are TRBV11-2 and TRBJ2-1, with 7 bases matching TRBD1. The V gene's germline CDR1 is SGHAT and CDR2 FQNNGV. The V and J ends lost 8 bases and 1 base, in that order; junction bases with no gene match: 8. The CDR3 is 15 amino acids.

The rearrangement joins TRBV6-1 to TRBJ2-3, with TRBD1 as a possible D gene (6 bases). The CDR3 contains 16 residues. The germline CDR1 and CDR2 sequences are MNHNS and SASEGT. The V end lost 2 bases, the J end lost 0 bases, and 12 bases lay between the germline ends. For the CDR3, the DNA is TGTGCCAGCAGTGAATTTGGGGGCCTTAGCACAGATACGCAGTATTTT. This encodes CASSEFGGLSTDTQYF.

The chain recombines TRBV5-5 with TRBJ2-7, with D possibly being TRBD1 (6 bases). CDR1 is SGHKS and CDR2 is YYEKEE in the germline V gene (reference sequence). Trimming left V 3 bases short and J 3 bases short, with 10 bases between. This CDR3 spans 13 amino acids. This CDR3 is CASSSGVRYEQYF. CDR3 in DNA: TGTGCCAGCAGCTCAGGGGTACGCTACGAGCAGTACTTC.

CDR3 amino acids: CASSPGYPEAFF. In DNA, the CDR3 is TGTGCCAGCTCACCCGGTTATCCTGAAGCTTTCTTT. The chain carries TRBV18 and TRBJ1-1; D is uncertain. CDR3 size: 12 residues. Trimming removed 3 bases from V and 6 bases from J, with 8 bases in between. Germline loops: CDR1 KGHSH, CDR2 LQKENI.

This clone showed up just once. The DNA of the CDR3 is TGCGCCAGCAGCTTCAGACAGGTGAACACTGAAGCTTTCTTT. Translation gives CASSFRQVNTEAFF. This chain links TRBV5-1 with TRBJ1-1; D is possibly TRBD1 (6 bases). Germline assignment: CDR1 SGHRS and CDR2 YFSETQ. Trimming left V 2 bases short and J 0 bases short, with 8 bases between. This CDR3 is built from 14 residues.

The chain recombines TRBV5-5 with TRBJ2-7; TRBD1 might be the D (5 bases). V was clipped by 5 bases and J by 4 bases, with 22 bases between them. Germline values: CDR1 SGHKS, CDR2 YYEKEE (reference sequence). CDR3 length equals 16 residues. CDR3 nucleotide sequence: TGTGCCAGCAGTTTTGGGGTTTCTGGCAGGGCTTACGAGCAGTACTTC. This translates into CASSFGVSGRAYEQYF.

This clone has only a few counts. The genes are TRBV18 and TRBJ1-5, with 8 bases fitting TRBD1. Germline assignment: CDR1 KGHSH and CDR2 LQKENI. The CDR3 is made up of 13 amino acids. V lost 3 bases and J lost 7; bases outside the gene matches: 2. CDR3 sequence: CASSPTGAQPQHF. Written as DNA, the CDR3 is TGTGCCAGCTCACCGACAGGGGCCCAGCCCCAGCATTTT.

The chain is built from TRBV7-3 and TRBJ2-3, with a weak D call TRBD2 (5 bases). The CDR3 contains 11 residues. Germline V CDR1 and CDR2: SGHTA, FQGTGA. V was pared by 5 bases and J by 5 bases, with 5 bases between. CDR3 in DNA: TGTGCCAGCAGCCGGGGAGATACGCAGTATTTT. It is translated as CASSRGDTQYF.

The chain joins TRBV7-9 to TRBJ2-7, with 7 bases aligning to TRBD2. V was pared by 0 bases and J by 5 bases, with 10 bases of the junction left unmatched. There are 16 residues in the CDR3. Germline assignment: CDR1 SEHNR and CDR2 FQNEAQ (reference sequence). The DNA for the CDR3 is TGTGCCAGCAGCTTAGCCTCGGGAGGAGGCTTAAACGAGCAGTACTTC. Translating gives CASSLASGGGLNEQYF.

V and J are TRBV6-2 or TRBV6-3 and TRBJ2-1, with TRBD2 identical over 8 bases. CDR1 and CDR2 from the germline V gene are MNHEY and SVGEGT. CDR3 size: 16 residues. J gave up 0 bases and V 6 bases, and 7 bases lay outside the gene matches. DNA for the CDR3: TGTGCCAGCAGCCCTAGCGGGCAAGTCTCCTACAATGAGCAGTTCTTC. Protein: CASSPSGQVSYNEQFF.

This chain joins TRBV29-1 and TRBJ2-7; 8 nucleotides match TRBD1. The CDR3 contains 13 residues. J lost 12 bases, V lost 5 bases, and 15 bases had no gene match. The germline CDR1 and CDR2 sequences are SQVTM and ANQGSEA. The CDR3 region has the DNA TGCAGCGTTTATGATAGGACAGGGCTTAAGTCGTACTTC. This translates into CSVYDRTGLKSYF.

The V gene is TRBV6-2 or TRBV6-3, the J gene TRBJ1-4, with a weak D call TRBD1 (5 bases). CDR1 MNHEY and CDR2 SVGEGT come from the germline V gene. V shed 5 bases and J shed 8 bases, with 18 bases lying between them. The CDR3 extends over 15 amino acids. This CDR3 reads CASSPAGGSREKLFF. The CDR3 nucleotides are TGTGCCAGCAGTCCCGCCGGGGGGAGTCGGGAAAAACTGTTTTTT.

Comments on this clone: Within the sample, other DNA sequences also encode this same CDR3. The gene calls are TRBV11-2 and TRBJ2-5; no firm D call. Germline V gene data show CDR1 as SGHAT and CDR2 as FQNNGV. The germline V and J ends were trimmed by 3 bases and 5 bases, with 13 bases remaining between them. The CDR3 spans 14 residues. Here the CDR3 DNA reads TGTGCCAGCAGCTTGTCCACGGGTAGGGAGACCCAGTACTTC. Protein product: CASSLSTGRETQYF.

The chain joins TRBV7-3 to TRBJ2-7, with D possibly TRBD1 on 6 matching bases. The CDR3 loop spans 15 amino acids. Germline V CDR1 and CDR2: SGHTA, FQGTGA. The V and J ends lost 3 bases and 0 bases respectively, with 12 bases between them. The CDR3, as DNA: TGTGCCAGCAGCTTGGACAGAACGACCTCCTACGAGCAGTACTTC. Its protein is CASSLDRTTSYEQYF. Variable domain in full (rest from reference TRBV7-3 and TRBJ2-7): GAGVSQTPSNKVTEKGKYVELRCDPISGHTALYWYRQSLGQGPEFLIYFQGTGAADDSGLPNDRFFAVRPEGSVSTLKIQRTERGDSAVYLCASSLDRTTSYEQYFGPGTRLTVT.

V usage is TRBV15 and J usage is TRBJ1-2; D possibly corresponds to TRBD1 (6 bases). The germline V and J ends were trimmed by 0 bases and 11 bases, with 19 bases remaining between them. Looked up from germline, CDR1 is LNHNV and CDR2 is YYDKDF (reference sequence). The CDR3 covers 15 residues. The CDR3 DNA sequence: TGTGCCACCAGCAGAGATTTATTCGGGGGGCGAGTGTACACCTTC. Its translation is CATSRDLFGGRVYTF. Combining the CDR3 with reference TRBV15 and TRBJ1-2 gives the whole variable domain DAMVIQNPRYQVTQFGKPVTLSCSQTLNHNVMYWYQQKSSQAPKLLFHYYDKDFNNEADTPDNFQSRRPNTSFCFLDIRSPGLGDTAMYLCATSRDLFGGRVYTFGSGTRLTVV.

The V gene is TRBV3-1 (or the pseudogene TRBV3-2), the J gene TRBJ1-4; D gene unclear. CDR3 length: 14 residues. The germline V and J ends were trimmed by 1 base and 8 bases, with 11 bases remaining between them. The germline V gene encodes CDR1 LGHDT and CDR2 YNNKEL (reference sequence). CDR3 region: CASSQAGLNEKLFF. The CDR3 coding sequence is TGTGCCAGCAGCCAAGCGGGGTTAAACGAAAAACTGTTTTTT.

This chain links TRBV7-3 with TRBJ2-4; D may be TRBD1 (6 bases). Germline CDR1 is SGHTA and CDR2 is FQGTGA. CDR3 length equals 16 residues. V gave up 5 bases and J gave up 2 bases, with 16 bases separating them. The CDR3 nucleotides read TGTGCCAGCAGCCCCGTAGGGACAATGTCCAAAAACATTCAGTACTTC. This sequence encodes CASSPVGTMSKNIQYF.

This CDR3 is CASSLGLVAGDDEQYF. CDR3 nucleotide sequence: TGTGCCAGCAGCTTAGGTTTAGTAGCGGGAGACGACGAGCAGTACTTC. The V and J genes are TRBV5-4 and TRBJ2-7, with TRBD2 matching over 9 bases. V trimming: 2 bases; J trimming: 5 bases; junction bases outside the gene matches: 11. The germline V gene encodes CDR1 SGHNT and CDR2 YYREEE (reference sequence). The CDR3 length is 16 residues.

The rearrangement links TRBV5-1 to TRBJ2-3; 11 bases map to TRBD2. After removal of 3 bases from V and 5 bases from J, the junction contained 14 bases not matched to a gene. CDR1 is SGHRS and CDR2 is YFSETQ in the germline V gene. The CDR3 is made up of 18 amino acids. CDR3 sequence reads: CASSSRLAGLTRGDTQYF. The DNA of the CDR3 is TGCGCCAGCAGCTCAAGACTAGCGGGGTTGACGCGGGGAGATACGCAGTATTTT.

V and J are TRBV21-1 and TRBJ2-7; the table's D call of TRBD1 was not tested on the DNA. TRBV21-1 is noted as a pseudogene. The CDR3 totals 16 residues. The CDR3 sequence: CASSKVLQGASYEQYF. The CDR3 DNA is TGTGCCAGCAGCAAAGTGCTACAGGGGGCATCCTACGAGCAGTACTTC.

V and J are TRBV10-1 and TRBJ2-5, with D possibly matching TRBD1 (5 bases). The germline V and J ends were trimmed by 0 bases and 0 bases, with 8 bases remaining between them. The CDR3 spans 15 residues. The germline gives CDR1 WNHNN, CDR2 SYGVQD (reference sequence). The CDR3 DNA is TGCGCCAGCAGTGAGTCGAAAGGGGACCAAGAGACCCAGTACTTC. Encoded protein: CASSESKGDQETQYF.